Sequencing of this T cell receptor beta chain was carried out in a study of CXCR3-negative and CXCR3-positive naive CD8 T cells. Study observations and caveats: Naive cells that were CXCR3-positive had more hydrophobic TRB CDR3s (compared with CXCR3-negative naive cells).

Concerning this clonotype: Its antigen is as yet unknown.

Carrying UMI labels, the TRB cDNA libraries were prepared through 5' RACE. TCRdb reanalyzed the 5' RACE reads and collapses them to one entry per CDR3 protein, without DNA. The sample has 55,000 to 75,000 distinct CDR3 sequences; the top ten hold roughly 0.8%. The CDR3 length is 12 residues. In germline, CDR1 is MNHEY, CDR2 SVGAGI. The sample consisted of naive CXCR3+ CD8+ T cells from blood. Described subset: CD45RO-CCR7+CD27+CD95- naive CD8+ T cells expressing CXCR3 (TNR3+). This sequence originates from a human donor in good health. Some clones in this sample may be carry-over from other donors' samples. This chain joins TRBV6-5 and TRBJ2-2; TCRdb's D gene call, TRBD1, goes unchecked for lack of DNA. CDR3: CASRFRVGELFF.